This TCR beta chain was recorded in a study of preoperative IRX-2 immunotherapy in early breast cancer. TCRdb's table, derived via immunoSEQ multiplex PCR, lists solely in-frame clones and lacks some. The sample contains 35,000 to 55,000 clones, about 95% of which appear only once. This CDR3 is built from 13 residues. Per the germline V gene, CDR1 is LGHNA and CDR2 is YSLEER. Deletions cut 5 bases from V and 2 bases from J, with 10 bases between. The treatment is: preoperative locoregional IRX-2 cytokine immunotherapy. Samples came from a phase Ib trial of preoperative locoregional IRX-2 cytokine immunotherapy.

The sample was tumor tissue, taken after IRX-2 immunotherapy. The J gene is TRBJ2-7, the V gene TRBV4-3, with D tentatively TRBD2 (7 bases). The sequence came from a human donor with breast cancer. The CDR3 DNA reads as TGCGCCAGCAGCAGGGGGGGCACCTACGAGCAGTACTTC. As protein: CASSRGGTYEQYF.